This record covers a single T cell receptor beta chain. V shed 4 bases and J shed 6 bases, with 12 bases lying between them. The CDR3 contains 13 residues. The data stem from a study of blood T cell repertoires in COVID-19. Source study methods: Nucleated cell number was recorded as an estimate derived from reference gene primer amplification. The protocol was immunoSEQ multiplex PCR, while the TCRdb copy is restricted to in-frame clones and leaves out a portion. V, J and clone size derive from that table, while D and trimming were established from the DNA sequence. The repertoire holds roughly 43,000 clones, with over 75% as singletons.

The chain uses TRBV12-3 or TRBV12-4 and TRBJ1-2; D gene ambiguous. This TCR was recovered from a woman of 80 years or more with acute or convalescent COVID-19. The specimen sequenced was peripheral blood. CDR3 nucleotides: TGTGCCAGCAGTTCCTCATACTACCATGGCTACACCTTC. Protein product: CASSSSYYHGYTF.